This is a list of T cell receptor beta chains from one sample in a study of T cells in Graves' hyperthyroidism and ophthalmopathy. TCRdb itself ran the multiplex PCR reads through MiXCR, one entry per CDR3 protein. The table lists 450,000 to 700,000 distinct CDR3 sequences, approximately 44% of them singletons, with about 7.8% in the top ten. Sequenced: peripheral blood or thyroid tissue (not recorded which). The receptors derive from a woman under 30 with Graves' hyperthyroidism. Each CDR3 is given with its conserved first and last residue. A D gene is named only where the DNA matches it firmly. Clone sizes are given selectively: once, few, many, or a class where the clone is expanded.

d_gene	v_gene	j_gene	abundance	CDR3aa	CDR3nt
TRBD1	TRBV9	TRBJ2-2	-	CASSNKWGTGGAGNTGELFF	TGTGCCAGCAGCAATAAATGGGGGACAGGGGGCGCGGGGAACACCGGGGAGCTGTTTTTT
-	TRBV9	TRBJ1-2	many	CASSGYGYTF	TGTGCCAGCAGCGGGTATGGCTACACCTTC
TRBD2	TRBV7-6	TRBJ2-2	many	CASSIHAGTSGRARGELFF	TGTGCCAGCAGCATCCACGCCGGGACTAGCGGGAGGGCCCGCGGGGAGCTGTTTTTT
-	TRBV10-2	TRBJ1-5	-	CASSVKFNWPQHF	TGCGCCAGCAGTGTCAAGTTTAATTGGCCCCAGCATTTT
TRBD1	TRBV19	TRBJ1-1	many	CASRSPGQKNTEAFF	TGTGCCAGTAGATCACCGGGACAGAAGAACACTGAAGCTTTCTTT
-	TRBV30	TRBJ1-1	few	CAWSFSMNTEAFF	TGTGCCTGGAGCTTCTCCATGAACACTGAAGCTTTCTTT
TRBD1	TRBV29-1	TRBJ2-6	-	CSVGWDRVASGANVLTF	TGCAGCGTTGGGTGGGACAGGGTCGCGTCTGGGGCCAACGTCCTGACTTTC
-	TRBV4-2	TRBJ2-6	many	CASSQEQSSGANVLTF	TGTGCCAGCAGCCAAGAGCAAAGTTCTGGGGCCAACGTCCTGACTTTC
-	TRBV3-1	TRBJ1-2	few	CASSQDWQLESYTF	TGTGCCAGCAGCCAAGATTGGCAGTTGGAGAGCTACACCTTC
TRBD2	TRBV7-9	TRBJ2-5	-	CASSLGLAGAQETQYF	TGTGCCAGCAGCCTCGGACTAGCGGGGGCCCAAGAGACCCAGTACTTC
-	TRBV3-1	TRBJ1-2	many	CASSQGAGYGYTF	TGTGCCAGCAGCCAGGGGGCCGGCTATGGCTACACCTTC
TRBD1	TRBV7-3	TRBJ1-3	few	CASSQTGTGSGNTIYF	TGCGCCAGCAGCCAAACCGGGACAGGGTCTGGAAACACCATATATTTT
-	TRBV29-1	TRBJ1-1	many	CSVQKNTEAFF	TGCAGCGTCCAGAAGAACACTGAAGCTTTCTTT
-	TRBV12-3/TRBV12-4	TRBJ1-4	many	CASSPRDGYNEKLFF	TGTGCCAGCAGCCCCAGGGACGGATACAATGAAAAACTGTTTTTT
-	TRBV10-3	TRBJ1-1	-	CAISDAGTQAFF	TGTGCCATCAGTGATGCCGGGACCCAAGCTTTCTTT
-	TRBV2	TRBJ2-3	-	CASSENPAGAYSDTQYF	TGTGCCAGCAGTGAAAACCCGGCAGGGGCGTATTCAGATACGCAGTATTTT
TRBD1	TRBV6-1	TRBJ2-2	-	CASSDRGPGTGELFF	TGTGCCAGCAGCGACAGGGGTCCGGGCACCGGGGAGCTGTTTTTT
-	TRBV2	TRBJ1-4	-	CASAPSAGNEKLFF	TGTGCCAGCGCTCCGTCGGCGGGAAATGAAAAACTGTTTTTT
-	TRBV12-3/TRBV12-4	TRBJ1-4	many	CASTQVGTNEKLFF	TGTGCCAGCACCCAGGTCGGAACTAATGAAAAACTGTTTTTT
-	TRBV12-5	TRBJ2-7	-	CATTSDEQYF	TGTGCTACCACCAGCGACGAGCAGTACTTC
TRBD2	TRBV2	TRBJ2-6	-	CASRPSRSGRANVLTF	TGTGCCAGCAGACCGAGTAGGAGCGGGAGGGCCAACGTCCTGACTTTC
TRBD2	TRBV11-2	TRBJ2-7	-	CASSAGALAYEQYF	TGTGCCAGCAGCGCCGGGGCACTAGCGTACGAGCAGTACTTC
TRBD1	TRBV5-8	TRBJ1-4	many	CASSLGQYEKLFF	TGTGCCAGCAGCCTGGGACAGTATGAAAAACTGTTTTTT
-	TRBV25-1	TRBJ2-3	-	CASSELGQSGDTQYF	TGTGCCAGCAGTGAATTAGGACAGAGTGGAGATACGCAGTATTTT